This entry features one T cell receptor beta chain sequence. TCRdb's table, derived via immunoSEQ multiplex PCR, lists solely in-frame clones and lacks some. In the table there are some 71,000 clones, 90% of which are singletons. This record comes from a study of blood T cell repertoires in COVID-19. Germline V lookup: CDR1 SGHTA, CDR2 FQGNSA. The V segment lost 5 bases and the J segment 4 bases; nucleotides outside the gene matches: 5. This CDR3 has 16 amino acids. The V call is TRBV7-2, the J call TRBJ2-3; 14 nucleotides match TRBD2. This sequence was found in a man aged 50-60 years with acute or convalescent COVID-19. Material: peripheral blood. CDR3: CASSPGLAGVSDTQYF. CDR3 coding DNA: TGTGCCAGCAGCCCGGGACTAGCGGGAGTTTCAGATACGCAGTATTTT.